The following is a T cell receptor beta chain sequence with its context. As yet, its antigen is unknown. This specimen comes from a study of shared clonotypes between healthy human individuals. V gave up 3 bases and J gave up 2 bases; unmatched junction bases: 9. Germline loops: CDR1 SGHNT, CDR2 YYREEE (reference sequence). This CDR3 has 17 residues. Genomic DNA for unsorted samples, which was extracted with the QIAamp DNA Blood Mini kit, came from 81 million or so PBMCs. Study-wide findings and caveats: The genetic and exposure-history diversity represented was limited by few donors.

The deep-level immunoSEQ assay was used. With ten immunoSEQ deep assay plates, unsorted PBMC DNA underwent sequencing. The table came from immunoSEQ multiplex PCR; TCRdb's copy has only in-frame clones and leaves some out. The sample includes 400,000 to 500,000 clones, roughly four fifths seen only once; the top ten take over 10%. The TCR was taken from a woman in her thirties or forties in good health. Some clones in this sample may be carry-over from other donors' samples. V usage is TRBV5-4 and J usage is TRBJ2-2; 8 nucleotides align to TRBD1. The sequencing input was PBMCs. CDR3 residues: CASSSDREGRNTGELFF. In DNA, the CDR3 is TGTGCCAGCAGCTCGGACAGGGAAGGGCGAAACACCGGGGAGCTGTTTTTT.